This T cell receptor (beta chain) was captured in a study of early T cells in non-severe SARS-CoV-2 infection. In the study overall: Bulk RNA isolated from unsorted whole blood underwent sequencing; chains were not paired. Study-wide results and caveats: Using VDJdb, the matching emphasized anti-spike CD8 responses while missing private and CD4 specificities.

The table lists this clonotype with a few counts. Its antigen is still unknown. Unique molecular identifiers were attached to individual cDNA molecules. TCRdb redid the calling of the 5' RACE reads with MiXCR, one entry per CDR3 protein. The repertoire holds tens of thousands of distinct CDR3 sequences, with roughly 12% as singletons. Germline CDR1 is SEHNR and CDR2 is FQNEAQ (reference sequence). Trimming at V came to 5 bases and at J to 1 base, leaving 7 bases not matched to a gene. This CDR3 has 16 residues. The V call is TRBV7-9, the J call TRBJ2-1; TRBD1 matches 8 bases. What was sequenced was whole blood. The sequence was collected from an adult who was a healthcare worker with PCR-confirmed SARS-CoV-2 infection or an uninfected control (not recorded which). The CDR3 is CASSEDRVVSYNEQFF. As DNA, the CDR3 is TGTGCCAGCAGCGAGGACAGGGTAGTATCCTACAATGAGCAGTTCTTC. Full variable domain (missing parts from reference TRBV7-9 and TRBJ2-1): DTGVSQNPRHKITKRGQNVTFRCDPISEHNRLYWYRQTLGQGPEFLTYFQNEAQLEKSRLLSDRFSAERPKGSFSTLEIQRTEQGDSAMYLCASSEDRVVSYNEQFFGPGTRLTVL.